This is a list of T cell receptor beta chains from one sample in a study of T cell repertoires in cytomegalovirus infection. Using its own MiXCR run on the reads, TCRdb lists one record per CDR3 protein. The sample has around 450,000 distinct CDR3 sequences, around 10% seen once. The sample comprised PBMCs. All receptors come from a human donor in good health (CMV status not recorded). Some clones in this sample may be carry-over from other donors' samples. Each CDR3 is given with its conserved first and last residue. A D gene is named only where the DNA matches it firmly. The size entry is marked missing in some rows and otherwise reads once, few, many or a size class.

>many|NA|TRBV6-1|TRBJ1-1
CASSEAWGRGEAFF
TGTGCCAGCAGTGAAGCTTGGGGGCGAGGTGAAGCTTTCTTT
>NA|TRBD1|TRBV5-1|TRBJ1-3
CASSWGPRTGVGNTIYF
TGCGCCAGCAGCTGGGGCCCTAGGACAGGGGTCGGAAACACCATATATTTT
>few|NA|TRBV11-2|TRBJ2-4
CASSLAKTSPRIQYF
TGTGCCAGCAGCTTAGCAAAGACTAGTCCACGCATTCAGTACTTC
>NA|TRBD2|TRBV15|TRBJ2-7
CATSRELAGGVYEQYF
TGTGCCACCAGCAGAGAACTAGCGGGAGGTGTATACGAGCAGTACTTC
>many|NA|TRBV20-1|TRBJ2-1
CSASGVHEQFF
TGCAGTGCTAGTGGGGTTCATGAGCAGTTCTTC
>many|TRBD2|TRBV12-3/TRBV12-4|TRBJ2-1
CASSFRLAGVDNEQFF
TGTGCCAGCAGTTTCCGGCTAGCGGGAGTGGACAATGAGCAGTTCTTC
>many|NA|TRBV7-3|TRBJ1-3
CASSLNGAISGNTIYF
TGTGCCAGCAGCTTAAACGGGGCTATATCTGGAAACACCATATATTTT
>many|NA|TRBV14|TRBJ1-6
CASSQDDTDYNSPLHF
TGTGCCAGCAGCCAAGATGACACGGACTATAATTCACCCCTCCACTTT
>few|NA|TRBV29-1|TRBJ1-2
CSVEEGRSGYTF
TGCAGCGTTGAAGAGGGTAGGTCAGGCTACACCTTC
>few|NA|TRBV14|TRBJ1-1
CASSRPLNEEAFF
TGTGCCAGCAGCCGCCCCTTAAACGAGGAAGCTTTCTTT
>many|NA|TRBV7-8|TRBJ1-5
CAIGDGNQPQHF
TGTGCCATTGGGGACGGTAATCAGCCCCAGCATTTT
>many|NA|TRBV7-3|TRBJ2-3
CASSPSTLFTDTQYF
TGTGCCAGCAGCCCTTCTACACTATTCACAGATACGCAGTATTTT
>many|NA|TRBV12-3/TRBV12-4|TRBJ1-5
CASSLGGGINQPQHF
TGTGCCAGCAGTTTGGGAGGAGGGATCAATCAGCCCCAGCATTTT
>few|NA|TRBV7-9|TRBJ1-4
CASSSPGPAGEKLFF
TGTGCCAGCAGCTCCCCGGGCCCGGCGGGTGAAAAACTGTTTTTT
>many|NA|TRBV7-8|TRBJ2-3
CASSLVMSEDTQYF
TGTGCCAGCAGCTTAGTAATGAGCGAGGATACGCAGTATTTT
>many|NA|TRBV12-3/TRBV12-4|TRBJ1-2
CASSPDLGGYGYTF
TGTGCCAGCAGCCCGGACCTAGGGGGCTATGGCTACACCTTC
>many|NA|TRBV12-3/TRBV12-4|TRBJ1-1
CASSLGGHDTEAFF
TGTGCCAGCAGTTTAGGGGGGCACGACACTGAAGCTTTCTTT
>many|TRBD2|TRBV28|TRBJ2-5
CASSPRGSGRSGTQYF
TGTGCCAGCAGTCCGCGGGGTAGCGGGAGATCGGGGACCCAGTACTTC
>NA|NA|TRBV28|TRBJ1-3
CASSLNTGNTIYF
TGTGCCAGCAGTTTAAACACGGGAAACACCATATATTTT
>NA|NA|TRBV6-2/TRBV6-3|TRBJ1-2
CASSYDLEGYTF
TGTGCCAGCAGTTACGATCTGGAGGGCTACACCTTC
>many|NA|TRBV19|TRBJ2-1
CASSMGDDDEQFF
TGTGCCAGTAGTATGGGGGACGACGATGAGCAGTTCTTC
>few|NA|TRBV28|TRBJ1-2
CASSITGIYGYTF
TGTGCCAGCAGTATTACAGGGATCTATGGCTACACCTTC
>NA|NA|TRBV7-8|TRBJ2-3
CASSLKGPRNSDTLYF
TGTGCCAGCAGCTTAAAGGGACCCCGAAACTCAGATACGCTGTATTTT
>many|TRBD1|TRBV6-5|TRBJ1-2
CASSSWRGQGDYGYTF
TGTGCCAGCAGCTCCTGGCGGGGACAGGGGGACTATGGCTACACCTTC
>once|NA|TRBV19|TRBJ1-5
CASSPQQGVQPQHF
TGTGCCAGTAGCCCACAGCAGGGCGTCCAGCCCCAGCATTTT
>NA|NA|TRBV19|TRBJ1-6
CASGLTNSPLHF
TGTGCCAGTGGGCTCACTAATTCACCCCTCCACTTT
>NA|NA|TRBV5-1|TRBJ2-1
CASSFADRGYNEQFF
TGCGCCAGCAGCTTCGCCGACCGGGGTTACAATGAGCAGTTCTTC
>many|TRBD2|TRBV7-3|TRBJ2-2
CASSKTGTSGGELFF
TGTGCCAGCAGCAAGACCGGGACTAGCGGTGGGGAGCTGTTTTTT
>many|TRBD1|TRBV11-2|TRBJ1-6
CATPTGGREGSPLHF
TGTGCCACTCCGACAGGGGGGAGGGAAGGATCACCCCTCCACTTT
>many|NA|TRBV7-2|TRBJ1-4
CASSPSGVTNEKLFF
TGTGCCAGCAGCCCGTCGGGAGTCACTAATGAAAAACTGTTTTTT
>few|TRBD2|TRBV7-9|TRBJ2-5
CASRAGGGGETQYF
TGTGCCAGTAGGGCGGGAGGCGGAGGAGAGACCCAGTACTTC
>many|TRBD1|TRBV19|TRBJ1-1
CATSGTGGLEAFF
TGTGCCACCTCCGGGACAGGGGGCCTTGAAGCTTTCTTT
>many|NA|TRBV28|TRBJ1-3
CATGEGSGNTIYF
TGTGCCACCGGGGAGGGCTCTGGAAACACCATATATTTT
>few|TRBD2|TRBV19|TRBJ2-3
CASSTPGLAGPTDTQYF
TGTGCCAGTAGTACACCGGGACTAGCGGGACCCACAGATACGCAGTATTTT
>many|TRBD1|TRBV28|TRBJ1-5
CASSPRQGADQPQHF
TGTGCCAGCAGTCCTCGACAGGGGGCTGATCAGCCCCAGCATTTT
>many|TRBD1|TRBV5-1|TRBJ2-1
CASSPSDRAGNEQFF
TGCGCCAGCAGCCCCTCAGACAGGGCAGGGAATGAGCAGTTCTTC
>many|NA|TRBV5-4|TRBJ1-2
CASSLGADNLRGYTF
TGTGCCAGCAGCTTGGGGGCAGATAACTTGAGGGGCTACACCTTC
>many|NA|TRBV10-3|TRBJ1-3
CAISESAGRDTIYF
TGTGCCATCAGTGAGTCGGCAGGGCGAGACACCATATATTTT
>few|NA|TRBV20-1|TRBJ1-5
CSARDGRSDSNQPQHF
TGCAGTGCTAGAGATGGACGGAGCGATAGCAATCAGCCCCAGCATTTT
>NA|NA|TRBV10-3|TRBJ2-1
CAISDPVLSSSYNEQFF
TGTGCCATCAGTGATCCAGTCTTGTCTAGCTCCTACAATGAGCAGTTCTTC
>few|NA|TRBV2|TRBJ2-6
CASSEVRVGANVLTF
TGTGCCAGCAGTGAAGTCCGGGTTGGGGCCAACGTCCTGACTTTC